A single sample gave rise to the 24 T cell receptor beta chains below, sequenced in a study of shared clonotypes between healthy human individuals (TCRdb year 2020). The library relied on the immunoSEQ multiplex PCR assay. The table was pulled from immuneACCESS by TCRdb, which kept in-frame rearrangements only. Such tables lose some clones; where checked, under half of the loss comes from unresolved V genes, and the rest has no known cause. This sample has about 590,000 clones in its table, and 95% to 96% of those were observed once. The top ten clones comprise approximately 0.1% of the sample. For the CD8 naive samples, CD45RO-negative cells were positively selected for CCR7, yielding a CD45RA+CCR7+ population from which TemRA cells were excluded. Sequences were obtained from naive CD8+ T cells sorted from blood. Read against the paper, the sample's cell subset or site label means: CD45RA+CCR7+. Every receptor here comes from a woman aged 25-40 years in good health.

The rearrangement joins TRBV4-1 to TRBJ1-3; 9 nucleotides line up with TRBD1. The CDR3 has 13 residues. Trimming at V came to 7 bases and at J to 9 bases, leaving 7 bases not matched to a gene. The V gene's germline CDR1 is MGHRA and CDR2 YSYEKL. This CDR3 reads CASMGQGLGTIYF. The CDR3 nucleotides read TGCGCCAGCATGGGACAGGGTCTTGGCACCATATATTTT.

The V call is TRBV9, the J call TRBJ2-2; 8 bases agree with TRBD2. After removal of 4 bases from V and 2 bases from J, the junction contained 16 bases not matched to a gene. The CDR3 is 19 amino acids. Germline-derived CDR1 and CDR2 are SGDLS and YYNGEE. The CDR3: CASSSGTSGLADNTGELFF. For the CDR3, the DNA is TGTGCCAGCAGCTCCGGCACTTCTGGACTAGCCGATAACACCGGGGAGCTGTTTTTT.

The chain employs TRBV13 and TRBJ2-7, with TRBD1 matching over 7 bases. V was pared by 4 bases and J by 3 bases, with 6 bases of the junction left unmatched. The CDR3 consists of 14 residues. Germline V gives CDR1 PRHDT, CDR2 FYEKMQ (reference sequence). CDR3 protein: CASSYDRARYEQYF. DNA of the CDR3: TGTGCCAGCAGCTACGACAGGGCTCGCTACGAGCAGTACTTC.

The gene calls are TRBV9 and TRBJ2-5, with D maybe TRBD2 (5 bases). The DNA end lines up better with TRBJ2-7; the J call may be wrong. This CDR3 has 13 residues. CDR1 and CDR2 from the germline V gene are SGDLS and YYNGEE. In DNA, the CDR3 is TGTGCCAGCAGCGTCTGGGAAGCGGACGAGCAGTACTTC. It yields the protein CASSVWEADEQYF.

The chain's CDR3 is CASSLAQGAYEQYF. The CDR3 region has the DNA TGTGCCAGCAGTTTAGCGCAGGGGGCATACGAGCAGTACTTC. The chain combines TRBV27 with TRBJ2-7, with TRBD1 identical over 8 bases. CDR1 and CDR2 from the germline V gene are MNHEY and SMNVEV (reference sequence). This CDR3 has 14 residues. V was pared by 2 bases and J by 4 bases, with 4 bases of the junction left unmatched.

The chain carries TRBV28 and TRBJ2-7; no definite D call. Germline CDR1 is MDHEN and CDR2 is SYDVKM. The CDR3 extends over 12 amino acids. The V end lost 7 bases, the J end lost 3 bases, and 10 bases lay between the germline ends. The CDR3 DNA reads TGTGCCAGCATAGGGATCGACTACGAGCAGTACTTC. Translated, it gives CASIGIDYEQYF.

In its sample, this clone was seen once. The chain employs TRBV19 and TRBJ1-5, with a possible D match to TRBD1 (5 bases). V was pared by 5 bases and J by 3 bases, with 11 bases between. The germline V gene encodes CDR1 LNHDA and CDR2 SQIVND (reference sequence). This CDR3 contains 14 residues. CDR3 in amino acids: CASSSRQFNQPQHF. The CDR3 DNA sequence: TGTGCCAGTAGTTCCCGACAGTTCAATCAGCCCCAGCATTTT. The full variable domain, in which reference TRBV19 and TRBJ1-5 provide the parts outside the CDR3, is DGGITQSPKYLFRKEGQNVTLSCEQNLNHDAMYWYRQDPGQGLRLIYYSQIVNDFQKGDIAEGYSVSREKKESFPLTVTSAQKNPTAFYLCASSSRQFNQPQHFGDGTRLSIL.

The chain uses TRBV27 and TRBJ1-6; tentative D call: TRBD1 (6 bases). V was trimmed by 6 bases and J by 6 bases, leaving 15 bases between them. CDR1 and CDR2 (germline): MNHEY, SMNVEV (reference sequence). CDR3 length: 15 amino acids. CDR3 sequence (DNA): TGTGCCAGCAGCCAACTACGGGACATTAATTCACCCCTCCACTTT. Translating it yields CASSQLRDINSPLHF.

The rearrangement joins TRBV7-9 to TRBJ2-7; perhaps TRBD1 as D (6 bases). Germline values: CDR1 SEHNR, CDR2 FQNEAQ (reference sequence). V was trimmed by 4 bases and J by 3 bases, leaving 10 bases between them. The CDR3 spans 13 residues. In DNA form, the CDR3 reads TGTGCCAGCAGCTCAAGGGGGATCTACGAGCAGTACTTC. Translated, it gives CASSSRGIYEQYF.

In this sample, this clone turned up once. DNA of the CDR3: TGTGCCTGGAGTGCAGGGCAGGGGGCCAACACTGAAGCTTTCTTT. Its protein is CAWSAGQGANTEAFF. The rearrangement joins TRBV30 to TRBJ1-1, with TRBD1 matching over 8 bases. The CDR3 is 15 amino acids. Germline CDR1 reads GTSNPN; CDR2 reads SVGIG (reference sequence). V was clipped by 1 base and J by 2 bases; unmatched bases: 6.

The genes are TRBV5-4 and TRBJ2-1; TRBD2 agrees at 8 bases. The CDR3 is made up of 14 amino acids. J gave up 1 base and V 8 bases, and 5 bases lay outside the gene matches. Germline V CDR1 and CDR2: SGHNT, YYREEE (reference sequence). CDR3 in DNA: TGTGCCAGTGCCGCTAGCGGGTCCTACAATGAGCAGTTCTTC. This sequence encodes CASAASGSYNEQFF.

This clone was recorded once. Other DNA sequences from this sample encode an identical CDR3 as well. The chain is built from TRBV27 and TRBJ1-5; D is perhaps TRBD1 (6 bases). Germline V gene sequence: CDR1 MNHEY, CDR2 SMNVEV (reference sequence). CDR3 length: 14 residues. Trimming removed 3 bases at V and 2 bases at J, with 8 bases between. The CDR3 bases are TGTGCCAGCAGTTTGGGACAAGGCAATCAGCCCCAGCATTTT. Encoded protein: CASSLGQGNQPQHF.

The chain links TRBV13 to TRBJ2-1; 9 bases map to TRBD1. Trimming took 2 bases from V and 0 from J; bases not matched to a gene: 2. This CDR3 is built from 16 residues. Looked up from germline, CDR1 is PRHDT and CDR2 is FYEKMQ (reference sequence). This CDR3 reads CASSLRGQGSYNEQFF. The CDR3 nucleotides read TGTGCCAGCAGCTTAAGGGGACAGGGCTCCTACAATGAGCAGTTCTTC.

This clone appeared once. This chain joins TRBV7-8 and TRBJ2-1; 13 positions agree with TRBD2. The V segment lost 5 bases and the J segment 7 bases; nucleotides outside the gene matches: 14. The germline CDR1 and CDR2 sequences are SGHVS and FQNEAQ. The CDR3 is 18 amino acids. The CDR3 DNA is TGTGCCAGCAGCCCGGGACTAGCGGGATCTTCCGGATTGAATGAGCAGTTCTTC. Translated, it gives CASSPGLAGSSGLNEQFF.

This rearrangement joins TRBV14 to TRBJ2-7, with D perhaps TRBD2 (7 bases). The germline CDR1 and CDR2 sequences are SGHDN and FVKESK. The CDR3 is made up of 19 amino acids. Trimming cost V 0 bases and J 4 bases, with 25 bases left between them. CDR3 sequence reads: CASSQDRGAFYLAQYEQYF. Written as DNA, the CDR3 is TGTGCCAGCAGCCAAGATCGGGGGGCTTTCTATCTCGCGCAATACGAGCAGTACTTC.

The chain has TRBV19 and TRBJ2-1; D gene unclear. V gave up 7 bases and J gave up 9 bases, with 10 bases separating them. CDR3 size: 11 residues. From germline, CDR1 is LNHDA and CDR2 SQIVND (reference sequence). The CDR3 here is CASMNSIEQFF. Written as DNA, the CDR3 is TGTGCCAGTATGAATAGCATTGAGCAGTTCTTC. Full variable domain (missing parts from reference TRBV19 and TRBJ2-1): DGGITQSPKYLFRKEGQNVTLSCEQNLNHDAMYWYRQDPGQGLRLIYYSQIVNDFQKGDIAEGYSVSREKKESFPLTVTSAQKNPTAFYLCASMNSIEQFFGPGTRLTVL.

The chain joins TRBV6-1 to TRBJ2-7; D possibly uses TRBD1 or TRBD2 (5 bases each). V shed 7 bases and J shed 5 bases, with 18 bases lying between them. This CDR3 region has 14 residues. Germline V CDR1 and CDR2: MNHNS, SASEGT. As DNA, the CDR3 is TGTGCCAGCACAAACAGGCGAGTGGGGGACGAGCAGTACTTC. Translation gives CASTNRRVGDEQYF.

This clone occurred once. The chain combines TRBV12-1 with TRBJ2-7; the DNA was not used to check the table's D call, TRBD2. TRBV12-1 is annotated as a pseudogene. The CDR3 loop spans 17 amino acids. This CDR3 reads CASSFPLAGGPGYEQYF. The CDR3 region has the DNA TGTGCCAGCAGCTTTCCACTAGCGGGAGGGCCGGGGTACGAGCAGTACTTC.

This clone was seen a single time. The rearrangement uses TRBV30 and TRBJ1-1; TRBD1 is a possible D gene (6 bases). V lost 7 bases and J lost 4, with 19 bases in between. This CDR3 region has 14 residues. The V gene's germline CDR1 is GTSNPN and CDR2 SVGIG (reference sequence). This CDR3 reads CAFLNRDGGTEAFF. CDR3 coding DNA: TGTGCCTTCCTCAACAGGGACGGGGGCACTGAAGCTTTCTTT. Variable domain in full (rest from reference TRBV30 and TRBJ1-1): SQTIHQWPATLVQPVGSPLSLECTVEGTSNPNLYWYRQAAGRGLQLLFYSVGIGQISSEVPQNLSASRPQDRQFILSSKKLLLSDSGFYLCAFLNRDGGTEAFFGQGTRLTVV.

The chain links TRBV12-2 to TRBJ2-7; the table's D call of TRBD2 was not tested on the DNA. TRBV12-2 constitutes a pseudogene. CDR3 length: 18 residues. Written as DNA, the CDR3 is TGTGCAAGTCGCTTAGCAAAGAAATCACTAGCGGTTCGCTACGAGCAGTACTTC. Protein: CASRLAKKSLAVRYEQYF.

This chain connects TRBV7-9 to TRBJ2-1; D call uncertain. The V gene's germline CDR1 is SEHNR and CDR2 FQNEAQ (reference sequence). The V end lost 6 bases, the J end lost 4 bases, and 16 bases lay between the germline ends. This CDR3 has 15 residues. The CDR3 DNA is TGTGCCAGCAGTCCCGCGCCAGGTTCTTACAATGAGCAGTTCTTC. Encoded protein: CASSPAPGSYNEQFF.

The chain couples TRBV7-9 to TRBJ2-7; D is unclear. Germline CDR1 and CDR2: SEHNR and FQNEAQ (reference sequence). The ends were cut back, 4 bases at V and 3 bases at J, with 13 bases in the middle. The CDR3 has 14 amino acids. As DNA, the CDR3 is TGTGCCAGCAGCTCGGGCAGGAGCTACTACGAGCAGTACTTC. This sequence encodes CASSSGRSYYEQYF.

The chain carries TRBV5-4 and TRBJ2-5; D remains unclear. V lost 3 bases and J lost 11, with 17 bases in between. Germline CDR1 reads SGHNT; CDR2 reads YYREEE (reference sequence). The CDR3 runs to 13 residues. Here the CDR3 reads CASSSPDLRMQYF. CDR3 DNA sequence: TGTGCCAGCAGCTCCCCTGATTTGAGGATGCAGTACTTC.

The rearrangement uses TRBV11-1 and TRBJ2-5; tentative D call: TRBD2 (5 bases). Trimming removed 2 bases from V and 1 base from J, with 11 bases in between. The CDR3 is 15 amino acids. Germline V CDR1 and CDR2: SGHAT, FQDESV (reference sequence). The DNA of the CDR3 is TGTGCCAGCAGCTTATATTCCGGGGTCCAAGAGACCCAGTACTTC. This codes for CASSLYSGVQETQYF.